This record covers a single TCR beta chain. The data are from a study of blood T cell repertoires in COVID-19. On the study more broadly: Material from acute and convalescent COVID-19 was sourced from the United States, Italy and Spain. Sources were T cells, B-cell-depleted T cells, or PBMCs; the material itself was cDNA or gDNA.

This CDR3 contains 14 residues. V was trimmed by 2 bases and J by 2 bases, leaving 8 bases between them. Germline V gives CDR1 LNHDA, CDR2 SQIVND (reference sequence). Original data processing: Nucleated cell number was recorded as an estimate derived from reference gene primer amplification. Some clones are missing from TCRdb's copy, which holds only in-frame ones; the method was immunoSEQ multiplex PCR. The V and J calls and clone size are taken from that table; D and trimming were inferred from the DNA. The table has around 700,000 clones, 85% to 90% seen once. The V and J genes are TRBV19 and TRBJ2-3; TRBD2 is a possible D gene (5 bases). This receptor was obtained from a woman aged 18-29 years with acute or convalescent COVID-19. Sequencing was performed on peripheral blood. The CDR3: CASSILAITDTQYF. CDR3 bases: TGTGCCAGTAGTATATTAGCGATCACAGATACGCAGTATTTT.